This entry concerns a single TCR beta chain. Antigen specificity is unknown. 13 Jbeta primers and 60 Vbeta primers were used for the PCR. Here immunoSEQ multiplex PCR was the method, and the copy in TCRdb shows in-frame clones only, minus some. The profile shows 60,000 to 85,000 clones, under 80% of them singletons. The sample originates from a study of cytomegalovirus exposure and HLA in healthy donors. Study findings and constraints: It emerged from a later analysis that several of the most significant clusters appeared to be linked to common viral pathogens. Evidence from a later analysis indicated that most CMV-associated TCR beta chains looked HLA-restricted.

In germline, CDR1 is GTSNPN, CDR2 SVGIG (reference sequence). V trimming: 3 bases; J trimming: 0 bases; junction bases outside the gene matches: 4. The CDR3 loop spans 15 amino acids. The source material was PBMCs. The chain is built from TRBV30 and TRBJ2-2; TRBD2 matches 7 bases. The source of this sequence is a male donor in good health and CMV-seropositive. The CDR3 reads CAWRGGTANTGELFF. CDR3 sequence (DNA): TGTGCCTGGAGGGGGGGGACTGCGAACACCGGGGAGCTGTTTTTT.